A selection of T cell receptor beta chains follows, all from one sample in a study of blood T cell repertoires in COVID-19. The data were produced by immunoSEQ multiplex PCR, yet TCRdb's version contains in-frame clones alone and is incomplete. There are about 300,000 clones in the sample; around 90% occur only once, and around 4.3% lies in the top ten. What was sequenced was PBMCs or T cells enriched from blood (not recorded which). These receptors were obtained from a woman younger than 30 with acute COVID-19. Both conserved end residues are trimmed from each CDR3.

v_gene,CDR3aa
TRBV28,ASSLDQGSVAF
TRBV9,ASSVEGGPYNEQF
TRBV7-9,ASSLRQQNTEAF
TRBV9,ASSVVTAATEAF
TRBV4-2,ASSQGGMERQEDTQY
TRBV7-9,ASSLGASGSPDEQY
TRBV19,ASSIDLRQAEAF
TRBV4-2,ASSLRTGDNEKLF
TRBV11-3,ASRIAGRTDTQY
TRBV18,ASSPPEGVNTEAF
TRBV6-2/TRBV6-3,ASSYRGETDTQY
TRBV5-1,ASSLAQPNTEAF
TRBV18,ASSPPTTGLYT
TRBV14,ASSQGPQRQETQY
TRBV27,ASSRIIAGLAKNIQY
TRBV28,ASSLLHNEQF
TRBV6-5,ASRTGYNEQF
TRBV4-2,ASSQIGSGRENIQY
TRBV2,ASQQRALATDTQY
TRBV28,ASLRLEGTGELF
TRBV30,AWSVLTGSIYNSPLH
TRBV2,ASREDSDTGELF
TRBV5-1,ASSFTGDPYNEQF
TRBV30,AWRQGSGTEAF
TRBV28,ASSLLAARDEQY
TRBV29-1,SVAGLADNEQF
TRBV28,ASSAGLPLREQY
TRBV19,ASSIEGTSGVSYEQY
TRBV28,ASSSRTGRMADEKLF
TRBV9,ASSVTLDSTYGYT
TRBV4-2,ASSQAWGPLYEQY
TRBV7-6,ASSEGLAGADTQY
TRBV29-1,SVRSRNGEKLF
TRBV11-2,ASSLAWGRVGLETQY
TRBV28,ASSLAGVGAF
TRBV25-1,ASSFRGTSYNSPLH
TRBV14,ASSQQGKTEAF
TRBV28,ASSLYGSGSSGNTIY
TRBV19,ASSAGGVTEAF
TRBV5-4,ASSLGADGGELF
TRBV2,ASSGDREPYEQY
TRBV5-1,ASSLARTSGNTGELF
TRBV7-3,ASSTSGLPGDEQF
TRBV7-9,ASSLRLAATDTQY
TRBV5-1,ASSLSDRGPTGELF
TRBV5-6,ASIPQGLRTDTQY
TRBV28,ASSLVKAGGREQY